These 13 T cell receptor beta chains share one sample of origin, sequenced in a study of human T cells and chemical hapten exposure. TCRdb independently ran MiXCR on the RACE reads; one entry per CDR3 protein. The repertoire consists of roughly 380,000 distinct CDR3 sequences, with roughly 5.3% occurring once and the leading ten covering 2.5% to 3%. Time point defined: pre-sensitization, week 0. The sample's treatment: therapeutic diphenylcyclopropenone sensitization with weekly scalp DPC. This specimen was whole blood, taken in connection with sensitization to the hapten diphenylcyclopropenone (DPC). The receptors stem from a woman in her forties or fifties with alopecia areata. Some clones in this sample may be carry-over from other donors' samples.

V and J are TRBV9 and TRBJ2-4, with D possibly TRBD2 on 6 matching bases. Germline CDR1 and CDR2: SGDLS and YYNGEE. This CDR3 contains 16 residues. The V and J ends lost 0 bases and 7 bases respectively, with 17 bases between them. The CDR3: CASSVENGRGFNIQYF. The DNA for the CDR3 is TGTGCCAGCAGCGTAGAGAACGGGAGAGGGTTTAACATTCAGTACTTC. Full variable domain (rest looked up from reference TRBV9 and TRBJ2-4): DSGVTQTPKHLITATGQRVTLRCSPRSGDLSVYWYQQSLDQGLQFLIQYYNGEERAKGNILERFSAQQFPDLHSELNLSSLELGDSALYFCASSVENGRGFNIQYFGAGTRLSVL.

The sample holds a few counts of this clonotype. The J gene is TRBJ1-1, the V gene TRBV12-3 or TRBV12-4; D gene uncertain. The CDR3 length is 14 residues. Trimming left V 4 bases short and J 0 bases short, with 9 bases between. The CDR3 nucleotides are TGTGCCAGCAGTTCCAGCGCGGTGAACACTGAAGCTTTCTTT. It yields the protein CASSSSAVNTEAFF.

This clonotype was recorded at least ten times. V gene TRBV12-3 or TRBV12-4 combines with J gene TRBJ2-4, with a possible D match to TRBD2 (6 bases). V lost 7 bases and J 7 bases, leaving 17 bases between the germline ends. The CDR3 loop spans 14 amino acids. The CDR3 protein is CASKSGLLSNIQYF. CDR3 in DNA: TGTGCCAGCAAATCGGGACTCCTCTCGAACATTCAGTACTTC.

About this clonotype itself: One junction end does not reproduce the germline sequence, and a read error may be involved. CDR3 nucleotides: TGTGCCAGCAGCCTCCCGGGACTTTTCCCCTCCTTC. The encoded protein is CASSLPGLFPSF. The chain couples TRBV6-2 or TRBV6-3 to TRBJ2-7; D is perhaps TRBD2 (6 bases). The CDR3 loop spans 12 amino acids. From germline, CDR1 is MNHEY and CDR2 SVGEGT.

This clonotype was picked up many times. The chain links TRBV5-1 to TRBJ2-7; 9 positions match TRBD1. Germline values: CDR1 SGHRS, CDR2 YFSETQ. The CDR3 has 15 amino acids. V trimming: 3 bases; J trimming: 6 bases; junction bases outside the gene matches: 10. The CDR3 sequence: CASSYERTGVTEQYF. The CDR3 DNA follows: TGCGCCAGCAGCTACGAACGGACAGGGGTTACCGAGCAGTACTTC.

This chain links TRBV20-1 with TRBJ2-3; no clear D gene. Germline V gives CDR1 DFQATT, CDR2 SNEGSKA (reference sequence). This CDR3 has 15 amino acids. The V and J ends lost 6 bases and 2 bases respectively, with 18 bases between them. The CDR3 DNA reads TGCAGTGCAATCCTTCCCAGCGATCCCACAGATACGCAGTATTTT. Translated: CSAILPSDPTDTQYF.

The table lists this clonotype with a few counts. The chain uses TRBV28 and TRBJ1-2, with a possible D match to TRBD1 (5 bases). The V and J ends lost 1 base and 2 bases respectively, with 11 bases between them. CDR1 is MDHEN, CDR2 SYDVKM, per germline. This CDR3 contains 15 residues. CDR3 nucleotide sequence: TGTGCCAGCAGTTTATCGGCAGGGACCAACTATGGCTACACCTTC. Translation gives CASSLSAGTNYGYTF.

This clonotype occurred a few times. The genes are TRBV7-2 and TRBJ2-3; TRBD2 aligns across 7 bases. The V and J ends lost 0 bases and 4 bases, in that order; junction bases with no gene match: 7. CDR1 and CDR2 from the germline V gene are SGHTA and FQGNSA. CDR3 length: 16 amino acids. The DNA of the CDR3 is TGTGCCAGCAGCTTAGCTCCCCCGGGGGGTGCAGATACGCAGTATTTT. It encodes CASSLAPPGGADTQYF.

This clonotype was found a few times. This sequence joins TRBV29-1 and TRBJ2-7, with D possibly being TRBD2 (6 bases). There are 12 residues in the CDR3. Germline V gene lookup returns CDR1 SQVTM and CDR2 ANQGSEA. The V end lost 4 bases, the J end lost 6 bases, and 13 bases lay between the germline ends. The CDR3 DNA sequence: TGCAGCGTTGTAGGGGAGGAGGGCGAGCAGTACTTC. Translated: CSVVGEEGEQYF.

This clonotype was detected ten times or more. CDR3 residues: CASSYRAAGAGDTQYF. The DNA of the CDR3 is TGTGCCAGCAGTTACCGGGCAGCGGGAGCGGGGGATACGCAGTATTTT. The J gene is TRBJ2-3, the V gene TRBV6-5; TRBD2 aligns across 8 bases. CDR1 and CDR2 from the germline V gene are MNHEY and SVGAGI. The CDR3 runs 16 residues. Unmatched junction bases numbered 10, after V lost 2 bases and J lost 6 bases.

This clonotype was detected a few times. This chain connects TRBV4-1 to TRBJ2-3; D is unclear. V dropped 3 bases and J dropped 3 bases, with 4 bases sitting between them. CDR1 is MGHRA, CDR2 YSYEKL, per germline. The CDR3 is made up of 12 amino acids. This chain's CDR3 is CASSHDTDTQYF. The DNA for the CDR3 is TGCGCCAGCAGCCATGATACAGATACGCAGTATTTT.

This clonotype turned up a few times. This chain links TRBV29-1 with TRBJ2-1; 14 nucleotides line up with TRBD2. Per the germline V gene, CDR1 is SQVTM and CDR2 is ANQGSEA. CDR3 length: 15 amino acids. V dropped 7 bases and J dropped 5; count of bases not matched to a gene: 7. This CDR3 reads CSASGTSGSHNEQFF. In nucleotides, the CDR3 is TGCAGCGCTTCAGGGACTAGCGGGAGCCACAATGAGCAGTTCTTC.

V usage is TRBV7-9 and J usage is TRBJ1-5; the match to TRBD1 covers 8 bases. The CDR3 is 15 residues long. V shed 5 bases, J shed 4 bases, and the junction held 7 bases outside the gene matches. CDR1 and CDR2 (germline): SEHNR, FQNEAQ (reference sequence). CDR3: CASSRGQELNQPQHF. CDR3 bases: TGTGCCAGCAGCCGGGGACAGGAGTTGAATCAGCCCCAGCATTTT. The whole variable domain, remainder taken from reference TRBV7-9 and TRBJ1-5, is DTGVSQNPRHKITKRGQNVTFRCDPISEHNRLYWYRQTLGQGPEFLTYFQNEAQLEKSRLLSDRFSAERPKGSFSTLEIQRTEQGDSAMYLCASSRGQELNQPQHFGDGTRLSIL.